A selection of T cell receptor beta chains follows, all from one sample in a study of blood T cell repertoires in COVID-19. Sequencing was performed with immunoSEQ multiplex PCR; in TCRdb, only in-frame clones are kept and a portion is missing. The sample shows around 230,000 clones, over 65% of them seen only once. The specimen was peripheral blood. These TCRs come from a woman in her 70s with active or convalescent COVID-19. The CDR3 runs from the conserved cysteine through the conserved F or W. Fields, in order: D gene, V gene, clone size, J gene, CDR3 protein, CDR3 DNA. A D gene is named only where the DNA matches it firmly. The size entry is marked missing in some rows and otherwise reads once, few, many or a size class.

d_call: TRBD2
v_call: TRBV3-1/TRBV3-2
clone_size: NA
j_call: TRBJ2-7
cdr3_aa: CASSHRAGPSYEQYF
cdr3_nt: TGTGCCAGCAGCCATCGAGCGGGACCCTCCTACGAGCAGTACTTC

d_call: NA
v_call: TRBV25-1
clone_size: NA
j_call: TRBJ1-3
cdr3_aa: CASASFGNTIYF
cdr3_nt: TGTGCCAGCGCAAGCTTTGGAAACACCATATATTTT

d_call: NA
v_call: TRBV4-1
clone_size: NA
j_call: TRBJ1-6
cdr3_aa: CASSQQNHINSPLHF
cdr3_nt: TGCGCCAGCAGCCAACAGAACCATATTAATTCACCCCTCCACTTT

d_call: NA
v_call: TRBV7-8
clone_size: few
j_call: TRBJ1-5
cdr3_aa: CASSLGRGSQPQHF
cdr3_nt: TGTGCCAGCAGCTTGGGCAGGGGCAGTCAGCCCCAGCATTTT

d_call: TRBD1
v_call: TRBV5-1
clone_size: NA
j_call: TRBJ2-7
cdr3_aa: CASSPYTGTGGEQYF
cdr3_nt: TGCGCCAGCAGCCCCTACACCGGGACAGGGGGCGAGCAGTACTTC

d_call: TRBD2
v_call: TRBV19
clone_size: few
j_call: TRBJ2-3
cdr3_aa: CASSMVAGADTQYF
cdr3_nt: TGTGCCAGTAGTATGGTGGCGGGGGCAGATACGCAGTATTTT

d_call: NA
v_call: TRBV6-6
clone_size: NA
j_call: TRBJ1-2
cdr3_aa: CASSYSGRVANYGYTF
cdr3_nt: TGTGCCAGCAGTTACTCCGGCAGGGTTGCTAACTATGGCTACACCTTC

d_call: NA
v_call: TRBV10-1
clone_size: NA
j_call: TRBJ1-4
cdr3_aa: CASSGGATNEKLFF
cdr3_nt: TGCGCCAGCAGCGGGGGTGCAACTAATGAAAAACTGTTTTTT

d_call: TRBD1
v_call: TRBV9
clone_size: once
j_call: TRBJ2-1
cdr3_aa: CASSPRQGSSEQFF
cdr3_nt: TGTGCCAGCAGCCCTAGACAGGGGTCGAGTGAGCAGTTCTTC

d_call: TRBD1
v_call: TRBV12-3/TRBV12-4
clone_size: NA
j_call: TRBJ1-2
cdr3_aa: CASSLTGVYGYTF
cdr3_nt: TGTGCCAGCAGCCTGACAGGGGTCTATGGCTACACCTTC

d_call: NA
v_call: TRBV6-5
clone_size: NA
j_call: TRBJ1-1
cdr3_aa: CASTPTANTEAFF
cdr3_nt: TGTGCCAGCACCCCGACAGCGAACACTGAAGCTTTCTTT

d_call: TRBD2
v_call: TRBV5-1
clone_size: once
j_call: TRBJ2-2
cdr3_aa: CASSIGLAVYTGELFF
cdr3_nt: TGCGCCAGCAGCATAGGACTAGCGGTATACACCGGGGAGCTGTTTTTT

d_call: NA
v_call: TRBV27
clone_size: few
j_call: TRBJ2-2
cdr3_aa: CASSLYGQGGTGELFF
cdr3_nt: TGTGCCAGCAGTTTATACGGGCAGGGTGGGACCGGGGAGCTGTTTTTT

d_call: TRBD1
v_call: TRBV4-3
clone_size: NA
j_call: TRBJ2-6
cdr3_aa: CASSQEGQGSGANVLTF
cdr3_nt: TGCGCCAGCAGCCAAGAGGGACAGGGCTCTGGGGCCAACGTCCTGACTTTC

d_call: NA
v_call: TRBV6-6
clone_size: NA
j_call: TRBJ2-2
cdr3_aa: CASSYVPVTGELFF
cdr3_nt: TGTGCCAGCAGTTACGTCCCTGTCACCGGGGAGCTGTTTTTT

d_call: TRBD2
v_call: TRBV28
clone_size: NA
j_call: TRBJ2-1
cdr3_aa: CASRKTSGSDPESYNEQFF
cdr3_nt: TGTGCCAGCAGGAAAACTAGCGGGAGCGACCCGGAGAGCTACAATGAGCAGTTCTTC

d_call: TRBD2
v_call: TRBV7-2
clone_size: NA
j_call: TRBJ2-1
cdr3_aa: CASRLTSGSYNEQFF
cdr3_nt: TGTGCCAGCAGGTTGACTAGCGGGAGTTACAATGAGCAGTTCTTC

d_call: TRBD1
v_call: TRBV5-1
clone_size: few
j_call: TRBJ1-5
cdr3_aa: CASSLEGQGNQPQHF
cdr3_nt: TGCGCCAGCAGCTTGGAGGGACAGGGAAACCAGCCCCAGCATTTT

d_call: NA
v_call: TRBV5-1
clone_size: NA
j_call: TRBJ2-1
cdr3_aa: CASSLDARRSYNEQFF
cdr3_nt: TGCGCCAGCAGCTTGGATGCGCGTCGCTCCTACAATGAGCAGTTCTTC

d_call: TRBD2
v_call: TRBV18
clone_size: NA
j_call: TRBJ2-7
cdr3_aa: CASSLREGPIYEQYF
cdr3_nt: TGTGCCAGCTCATTGCGGGAGGGTCCTATATACGAGCAGTACTTC

d_call: NA
v_call: TRBV11-2
clone_size: few
j_call: TRBJ2-7
cdr3_aa: CASSYRAEQYF
cdr3_nt: TGTGCCAGCAGCTACAGGGCCGAGCAGTACTTC

d_call: TRBD2
v_call: TRBV4-3
clone_size: NA
j_call: TRBJ2-1
cdr3_aa: CASSPYSGGAGNEQFF
cdr3_nt: TGCGCCAGCAGCCCGTATAGCGGGGGTGCGGGGAATGAGCAGTTCTTC

d_call: NA
v_call: TRBV4-2
clone_size: NA
j_call: TRBJ2-1
cdr3_aa: CASSQITGGDNEQFF
cdr3_nt: TGTGCCAGCAGCCAAATAACAGGGGGGGACAATGAGCAGTTCTTC

d_call: TRBD1
v_call: TRBV18
clone_size: NA
j_call: TRBJ1-1
cdr3_aa: CASSPNRDSMNTEAFF
cdr3_nt: TGTGCCAGCTCACCTAACAGGGACAGCATGAACACTGAAGCTTTCTTT

d_call: NA
v_call: TRBV27
clone_size: NA
j_call: TRBJ2-6
cdr3_aa: CASSPRGTGANVLTF
cdr3_nt: TGTGCCAGCAGCCCCAGGGGAACTGGGGCCAACGTCCTGACTTTC

d_call: TRBD1
v_call: TRBV5-1
clone_size: NA
j_call: TRBJ2-3
cdr3_aa: CASSLETGEDTQYF
cdr3_nt: TGCGCCAGCAGCTTGGAGACAGGGGAGGATACGCAGTATTTT

d_call: TRBD1
v_call: TRBV7-3
clone_size: NA
j_call: TRBJ2-2
cdr3_aa: CASSRRQGNGELFF
cdr3_nt: TGTGCCAGCAGCCGCCGACAGGGCAACGGGGAGCTGTTTTTT

d_call: NA
v_call: TRBV6-5
clone_size: NA
j_call: TRBJ2-2
cdr3_aa: CATSFFGELFF
cdr3_nt: TGTGCCACCTCCTTCTTCGGGGAGCTGTTTTTT

d_call: TRBD2
v_call: TRBV11-1
clone_size: NA
j_call: TRBJ2-3
cdr3_aa: CASSPGLAGGTDTQYF
cdr3_nt: TGTGCCAGCAGCCCGGGACTAGCGGGGGGCACAGATACGCAGTATTTT

d_call: NA
v_call: TRBV19
clone_size: NA
j_call: TRBJ1-3
cdr3_aa: CASSPQASSGNTIYF
cdr3_nt: TGTGCCAGTAGTCCACAGGCGTCCTCTGGAAACACCATATATTTT

d_call: TRBD2
v_call: TRBV29-1
clone_size: NA
j_call: TRBJ2-5
cdr3_aa: CSGGLAGSQETQYF
cdr3_nt: TGCAGCGGGGGACTAGCGGGGAGCCAAGAGACCCAGTACTTC

d_call: NA
v_call: TRBV6-6
clone_size: NA
j_call: TRBJ1-2
cdr3_aa: CASSRTGYPGYTF
cdr3_nt: TGTGCCAGCAGTCGAACGGGGTACCCTGGCTACACCTTC

d_call: TRBD2
v_call: TRBV2
clone_size: once
j_call: TRBJ2-5
cdr3_aa: CASSGTGGPETQYF
cdr3_nt: TGTGCCAGCAGTGGTACGGGAGGGCCGGAGACCCAGTACTTC

d_call: NA
v_call: TRBV7-2
clone_size: NA
j_call: TRBJ1-3
cdr3_aa: CASSPYVRTGNTIYF
cdr3_nt: TGTGCCAGCAGCCCGTACGTTAGAACTGGAAACACCATATATTTT

d_call: NA
v_call: TRBV3-1/TRBV3-2
clone_size: NA
j_call: TRBJ2-7
cdr3_aa: CASSQSPLLYEQYF
cdr3_nt: TGTGCCAGCAGCCAATCCCCCCTTCTCTACGAGCAGTACTTC

d_call: TRBD1
v_call: TRBV19
clone_size: NA
j_call: TRBJ1-3
cdr3_aa: CASSIAGTGSAGNTIYF
cdr3_nt: TGTGCCAGTAGTATAGCCGGGACAGGGTCGGCTGGAAACACCATATATTTT

d_call: NA
v_call: TRBV7-2
clone_size: NA
j_call: TRBJ1-1
cdr3_aa: CASSPFRRTGRFTEAFF
cdr3_nt: TGTGCCAGCAGCCCATTCCGCCGGACGGGGAGATTCACTGAAGCTTTCTTT

d_call: TRBD1
v_call: TRBV7-9
clone_size: NA
j_call: TRBJ2-1
cdr3_aa: CASSRRQGDEQFF
cdr3_nt: TGTGCCAGCAGCAGACGACAGGGAGATGAGCAGTTCTTC

d_call: TRBD2
v_call: TRBV5-1
clone_size: NA
j_call: TRBJ2-5
cdr3_aa: CASSSTYLSGTSGRHF
cdr3_nt: TGCGCCAGCAGCTCCACCTACTTATCCGGGACTAGCGGAAGGCACTTC

d_call: NA
v_call: TRBV29-1
clone_size: NA
j_call: TRBJ2-5
cdr3_aa: CSVSGGSTQETQYF
cdr3_nt: TGCAGCGTTTCCGGGGGTAGTACCCAAGAGACCCAGTACTTC

d_call: TRBD1
v_call: TRBV3-1/TRBV3-2
clone_size: NA
j_call: TRBJ1-2
cdr3_aa: CASSRTDREDYGYTF
cdr3_nt: TGTGCCAGCAGCCGCACCGACAGGGAAGACTATGGCTACACCTTC

d_call: TRBD2
v_call: TRBV7-2
clone_size: NA
j_call: TRBJ2-1
cdr3_aa: CASSLVGTSGDNEQFF
cdr3_nt: TGTGCCAGCAGCTTAGTAGGGACTAGCGGTGACAATGAGCAGTTCTTC

d_call: NA
v_call: TRBV12-3/TRBV12-4
clone_size: NA
j_call: TRBJ2-2
cdr3_aa: CASQNTGELFF
cdr3_nt: TGTGCCAGCCAGAATACCGGGGAGCTGTTTTTT

d_call: TRBD1
v_call: TRBV7-2
clone_size: NA
j_call: TRBJ2-2
cdr3_aa: CASSPDRDVTGELFF
cdr3_nt: TGTGCCAGCAGCCCGGACAGGGACGTCACCGGGGAGCTGTTTTTT

d_call: TRBD1
v_call: TRBV9
clone_size: NA
j_call: TRBJ1-1
cdr3_aa: CASSTGQTNTEAFF
cdr3_nt: TGTGCCAGCAGCACGGGACAGACGAACACTGAAGCTTTCTTT

d_call: TRBD2
v_call: TRBV6-5
clone_size: NA
j_call: TRBJ2-5
cdr3_aa: CASISGGAGETQYF
cdr3_nt: TGTGCCAGCATTAGCGGGGGGGCCGGGGAGACCCAGTACTTC